This T cell receptor beta chain was observed in a study of cytomegalovirus exposure and HLA in healthy donors. Germline V gene lookup returns CDR1 MNHEY and CDR2 SMNVEV (reference sequence). V shed 2 bases, J shed 0 bases, and the junction held 4 bases outside the gene matches. The length of the CDR3 is 15 residues. PCR involved 60 Vbeta and 13 Jbeta primers. Data came from immunoSEQ multiplex PCR; TCRdb stores just in-frame clones and leaves some out. The data show about 130,000 clones, about 76% seen once. The donors (healthy individuals) were bone marrow donors. The rearrangement joins TRBV27 to TRBJ2-7; 7 bases align to TRBD2. The source of this sequence is a woman aged 40 to 49 in good health and CMV-seronegative. The sample was PBMCs. The CDR3 here is CASSLGGGSSYEQYF. DNA for the CDR3: TGTGCCAGCAGTTTAGGGGGGGGAAGCTCCTACGAGCAGTACTTC.